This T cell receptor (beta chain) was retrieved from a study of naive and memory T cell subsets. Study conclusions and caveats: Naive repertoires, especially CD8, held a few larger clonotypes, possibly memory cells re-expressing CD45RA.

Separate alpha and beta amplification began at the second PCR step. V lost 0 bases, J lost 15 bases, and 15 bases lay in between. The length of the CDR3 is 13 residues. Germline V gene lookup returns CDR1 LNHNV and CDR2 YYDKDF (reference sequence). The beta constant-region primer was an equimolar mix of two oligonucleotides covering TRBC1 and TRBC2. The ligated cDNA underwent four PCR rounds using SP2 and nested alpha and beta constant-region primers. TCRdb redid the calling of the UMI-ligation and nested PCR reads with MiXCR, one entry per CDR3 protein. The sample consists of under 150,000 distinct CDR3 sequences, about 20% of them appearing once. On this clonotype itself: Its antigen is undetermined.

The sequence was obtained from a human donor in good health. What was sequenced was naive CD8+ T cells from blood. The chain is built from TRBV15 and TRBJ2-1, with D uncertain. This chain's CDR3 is CATSRELSASSFF. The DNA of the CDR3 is TGTGCCACCAGCAGAGAGCTATCCGCATCATCGTTCTTC.